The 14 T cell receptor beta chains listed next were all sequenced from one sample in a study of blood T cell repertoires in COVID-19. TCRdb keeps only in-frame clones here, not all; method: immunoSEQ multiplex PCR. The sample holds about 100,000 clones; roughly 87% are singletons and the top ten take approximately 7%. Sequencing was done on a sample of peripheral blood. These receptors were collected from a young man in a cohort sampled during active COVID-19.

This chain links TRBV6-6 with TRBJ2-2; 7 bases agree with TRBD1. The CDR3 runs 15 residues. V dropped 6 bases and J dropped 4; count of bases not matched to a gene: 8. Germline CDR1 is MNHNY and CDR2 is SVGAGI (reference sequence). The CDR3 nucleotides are TGTGCCAGCAGCGAGCTTGGGACAGCCACCGGGGAGCTGTTTTTT. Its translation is CASSELGTATGELFF.

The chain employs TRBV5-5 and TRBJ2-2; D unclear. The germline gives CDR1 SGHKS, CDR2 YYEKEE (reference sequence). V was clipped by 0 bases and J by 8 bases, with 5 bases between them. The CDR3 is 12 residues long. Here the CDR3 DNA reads TGTGCCAGCAGCTTGGGTGAGGGGGAGCTGTTTTTT. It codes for CASSLGEGELFF.

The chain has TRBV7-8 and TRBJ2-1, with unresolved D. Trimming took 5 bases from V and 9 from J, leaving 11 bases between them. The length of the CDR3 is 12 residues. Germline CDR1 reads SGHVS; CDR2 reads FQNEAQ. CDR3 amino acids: CASSLNSREQFF. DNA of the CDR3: TGTGCCAGCAGCCTTAACTCCCGTGAGCAGTTCTTC.

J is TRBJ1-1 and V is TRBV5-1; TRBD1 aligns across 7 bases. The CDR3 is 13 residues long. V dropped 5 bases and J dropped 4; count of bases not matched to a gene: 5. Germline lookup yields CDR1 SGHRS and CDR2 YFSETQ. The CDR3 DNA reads TGCGCCAGCAGGGACGACAGGGCCACTGAAGCTTTCTTT. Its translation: CASRDDRATEAFF.

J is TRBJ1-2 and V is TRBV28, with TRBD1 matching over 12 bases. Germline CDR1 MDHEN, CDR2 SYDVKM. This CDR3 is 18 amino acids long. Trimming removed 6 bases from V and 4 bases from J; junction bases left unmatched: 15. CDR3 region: CASSPRSPGTGGGYGYTF. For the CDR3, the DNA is TGTGCCAGCAGCCCCCGGTCTCCCGGGACAGGGGGCGGCTATGGCTACACCTTC.

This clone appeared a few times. In DNA form, the CDR3 reads TGTGCCAGCAGGATGACAGGGGGCACTTATAATTCACCCCTCCACTTT. As protein: CASRMTGGTYNSPLHF. The V call is TRBV2, the J call TRBJ1-6, with 10 nucleotides matching TRBD1. In germline, CDR1 is SNHLY, CDR2 FYNNEI. The V segment lost 6 bases and the J segment 4 bases; nucleotides outside the gene matches: 6. This CDR3 spans 16 amino acids. The full variable domain, in which reference TRBV2 and TRBJ1-6 provide the parts outside the CDR3, is EPEVTQTPSHQVTQMGQEVILRCVPISNHLYFYWYRQILGQKVEFLVSFYNNEISEKSEIFDDQFSVERPDGSNFTLKIRSTKLEDSAMYFCASRMTGGTYNSPLHFGNGTRLTVT.

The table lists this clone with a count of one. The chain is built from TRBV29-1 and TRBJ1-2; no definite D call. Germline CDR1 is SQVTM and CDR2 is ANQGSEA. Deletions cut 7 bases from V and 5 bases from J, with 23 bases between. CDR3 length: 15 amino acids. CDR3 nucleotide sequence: TGCAGCGCCTGGGGTTGGTCAGAGGGTGAATATGGCTACACCTTC. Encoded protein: CSAWGWSEGEYGYTF.

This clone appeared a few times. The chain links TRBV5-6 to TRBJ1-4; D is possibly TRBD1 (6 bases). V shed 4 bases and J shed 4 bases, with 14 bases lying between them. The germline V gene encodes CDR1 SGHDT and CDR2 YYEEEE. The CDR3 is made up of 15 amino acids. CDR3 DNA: TGTGCCAGCAGCCCGCGGGGGCAGGGTAATGAAAAACTGTTTTTT. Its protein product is CASSPRGQGNEKLFF.

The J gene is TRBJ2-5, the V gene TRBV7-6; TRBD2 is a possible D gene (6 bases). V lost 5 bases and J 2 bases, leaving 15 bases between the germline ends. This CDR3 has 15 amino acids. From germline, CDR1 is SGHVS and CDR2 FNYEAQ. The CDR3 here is CASSTGTALQETQYF. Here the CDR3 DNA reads TGTGCCAGCAGCACGGGGACTGCCCTTCAAGAGACCCAGTACTTC.

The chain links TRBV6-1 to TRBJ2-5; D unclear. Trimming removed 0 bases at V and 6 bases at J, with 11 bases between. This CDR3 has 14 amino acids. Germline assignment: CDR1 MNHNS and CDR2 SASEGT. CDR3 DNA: TGTGCCAGCAGTGAAGCAGTGGGCAGGCAGACCCAGTACTTC. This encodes CASSEAVGRQTQYF.

The CDR3 region has the DNA TGTGCCAGCAGCTTTTCGCGGGGGGGCGTAAATACGCAGTATTTT. Translating gives CASSFSRGGVNTQYF. The chain joins TRBV7-2 to TRBJ2-3; 9 bases line up with TRBD2. V lost 3 bases and J lost 7; bases outside the gene matches: 8. Germline V gene lookup returns CDR1 SGHTA and CDR2 FQGNSA. The CDR3 is 15 residues long.

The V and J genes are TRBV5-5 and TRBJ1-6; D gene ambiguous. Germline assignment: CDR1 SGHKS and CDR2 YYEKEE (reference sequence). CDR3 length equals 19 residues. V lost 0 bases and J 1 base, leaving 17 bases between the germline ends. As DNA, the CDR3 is TGTGCCAGCAGCTTGGAAGTGATTAGTGGGAGGTCCTATAATTCACCCCTCCACTTT. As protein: CASSLEVISGRSYNSPLHF.

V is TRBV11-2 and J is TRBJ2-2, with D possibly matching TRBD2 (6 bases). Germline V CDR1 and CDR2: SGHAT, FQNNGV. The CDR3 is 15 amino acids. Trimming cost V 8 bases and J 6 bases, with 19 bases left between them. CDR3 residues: CASDRLEGRAGELFF. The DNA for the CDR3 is TGTGCCAGCGACCGCTTGGAGGGAAGGGCCGGGGAGCTGTTTTTT.

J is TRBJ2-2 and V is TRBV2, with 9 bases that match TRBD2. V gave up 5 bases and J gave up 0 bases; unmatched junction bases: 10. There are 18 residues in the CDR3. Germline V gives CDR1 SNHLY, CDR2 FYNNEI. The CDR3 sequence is CASSIRLAELTNTGELFF. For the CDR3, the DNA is TGTGCCAGCAGTATCCGACTAGCGGAATTAACGAACACCGGGGAGCTGTTTTTT.